The clone carrying this T cell receptor (beta chain) was seen a few times. These data belong to a study of T-cell reconstitution after alpha-beta-depleted transplantation in children. It was with unique molecular identifiers that the TCRbeta library was prepared. A single record per CDR3 protein comes from TCRdb applying MiXCR to the PCR reads. The sample holds about 90,000 distinct CDR3 sequences, less than 20% seen once. The sample was PBMCs, mostly from graft donor cells, taken 180 days after TCRalphabeta/CD19-depleted stem cell transplant. The sequence came from a male patient under 10 years old who had a stem cell transplant for acute lymphoblastic leukemia, so the T cells may come from the graft donor.

The CDR3 DNA is TGTGCCAGCAGCGTGGGACAGTTTAATGAAAAACTGTTTTTT. Translated, it gives CASSVGQFNEKLFF. This chain connects TRBV5-6 to TRBJ1-4; 7 bases are a match to TRBD1. CDR1 SGHDT and CDR2 YYEEEE come from the germline V gene. This CDR3 region has 14 residues. The trim removed 4 bases at V and 4 bases at J, leaving 4 bases unmatched.